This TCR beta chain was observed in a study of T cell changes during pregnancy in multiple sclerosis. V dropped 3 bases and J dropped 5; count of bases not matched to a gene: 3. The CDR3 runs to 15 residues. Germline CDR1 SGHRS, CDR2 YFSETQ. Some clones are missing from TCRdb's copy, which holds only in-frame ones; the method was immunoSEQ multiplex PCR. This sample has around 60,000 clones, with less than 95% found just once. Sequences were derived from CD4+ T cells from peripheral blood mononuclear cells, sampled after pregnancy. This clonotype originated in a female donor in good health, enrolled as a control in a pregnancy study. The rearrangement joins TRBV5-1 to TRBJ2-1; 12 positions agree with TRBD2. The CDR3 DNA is TGCGCCAGCAGCTCAGGACTAGCGGGGAACAATGAGCAGTTCTTC. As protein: CASSSGLAGNNEQFF.